What follows is one TCR beta chain and its context. Its cognate antigen is unknown. The sample is drawn from a study of cytomegalovirus exposure and HLA in healthy donors. Overall study results and limits: The study recorded around 160 TCR beta chains that were cytomegalovirus-associated. Rare TCR sequences predominated, though certain public TCRs were found in many donors. First-cohort TCR clusters tended to co-occur in the roughly 120 validation repertoires, a later analysis found.

CDR3 length: 13 amino acids. CDR1 MGHDK and CDR2 SYGVNS come from the germline V gene. V shed 3 bases and J 11 bases; nucleotides not matched to a gene: 6. Assay: immunoSEQ multiplex PCR; the TCRdb copy retains only in-frame clones and omits some. There are 150,000 to 200,000 clones in the sample; 86% occur only once, and about 1.6% lies in the top ten. Sequencing was performed on PBMCs. The chain joins TRBV25-1 to TRBJ2-1; 8 bases map to TRBD1. This receptor was obtained from a woman aged 18-29 years in good health and CMV-seronegative. The CDR3 region is CASSESRTGKQFF. Written as DNA, the CDR3 is TGTGCCAGCAGTGAGTCCCGGACAGGGAAGCAGTTCTTC.